This TCR beta chain was identified in a study of blood T cell repertoires in COVID-19. Study background: The United States, Italy and Spain supplied acute and convalescent COVID-19 samples.

Under the authors' procedure: Nucleated cell number was recorded as an estimate derived from reference gene primer amplification. Clones were read by immunoSEQ multiplex PCR, and TCRdb kept only the in-frame ones, dropping some. V, J and clone size derive from that table, while D and trimming were established from the DNA sequence. The repertoire has fewer than 55,000 clones, nearly 90% of them found once; the top ten carry 9%. The CDR3 length is 14 residues. CDR1 and CDR2 (germline): MDHEN, SYDVKM. This clone was seen a handful of times. Mismatch with germline at one junction end may stem from a read error.

The sequence was obtained from a man at least 80 years old with active or convalescent COVID-19. The specimen sequenced was peripheral blood. The chain carries TRBV28 and TRBJ2-7; 8 nucleotides line up with TRBD1. CDR3 DNA sequence: TGTGCCAGCAGTTTACCCTCCCAGGGGGCGTTAAGAAACTTC. Its protein product is CASSLPSQGALRNF.